This record covers a single T cell receptor beta chain. The source of the sample is a study of T cell changes during pregnancy in multiple sclerosis. Measured with immunoSEQ multiplex PCR; TCRdb has only the in-frame clones, and not every one. The sample lists tens of thousands of clones, more than 80% occurring once. Germline CDR1 is ENHRY and CDR2 is SYGVKD. Trimming took off 4 bases at V and 0 bases at J, with 10 bases between the two ends. There are 15 residues in the CDR3. The material sequenced was peripheral blood, taken in the second trimester of pregnancy. The genes are TRBV10-3 and TRBJ1-3; no reliable D call. The receptor was derived from a female donor with multiple sclerosis, enrolled in a pregnancy study. CDR3 bases: TGTGCCATCAGTGGCGGACGGGGCTCTGGAAACACCATATATTTT. This sequence encodes CAISGGRGSGNTIYF.